Listed below are T cell receptor beta chains from one sample, sequenced in a study of blood T cell repertoires in COVID-19. Only in-frame clones appear in the TCRdb table, and some are missing; sequencing was by immunoSEQ multiplex PCR. The sample contains 110,000 or so clones, 70% to 90% of which appear only once. Material: peripheral blood. These receptors originate from a man between 35 and 55 years old with acute or convalescent COVID-19. Both conserved end residues are part of each CDR3. Each record gives: V gene, clone size, J gene, D gene, CDR3 protein, CDR3 DNA. D genes are given only for firm matches. A clone size is listed for some rows: how often the clone was seen (once, few, many), or a class if it is expanded.

TRBV2	NA	TRBJ1-5	TRBD1	CASSRDSTQHF	TGTGCCAGCAGTCGGGACAGTACCCAGCATTTT
TRBV18	NA	TRBJ2-3	NA	CASSPPGASTDTQYF	TGTGCCAGCTCACCACCAGGGGCGAGCACAGATACGCAGTATTTT
TRBV7-2	NA	TRBJ2-5	TRBD1	CASSLWTGGGETQYF	TGTGCCAGCAGCCTCTGGACAGGGGGAGGAGAGACCCAGTACTTC
TRBV2	NA	TRBJ1-2	TRBD1	CASREGQGARGYTF	TGTGCCAGCAGGGAGGGACAGGGGGCGCGAGGCTACACCTTC
TRBV9	NA	TRBJ1-1	TRBD1	CASSPEDDRGFMMNTEAFF	TGTGCCAGCAGCCCAGAGGACGACAGGGGCTTTATGATGAACACTGAAGCTTTCTTT
TRBV18	NA	TRBJ1-3	TRBD1	CASSPSQGALSGNTIYF	TGTGCCAGCTCACCCTCACAGGGGGCCCTCTCTGGAAACACCATATATTTT
TRBV12-3/TRBV12-4	NA	TRBJ1-2	NA	CASSLSGGGYTF	TGTGCCAGCAGCTTATCAGGAGGGGGCTACACCTTC
TRBV5-1	NA	TRBJ1-1	NA	CASSTGTLSEAFF	TGCGCCAGCAGCACCGGGACACTTAGTGAAGCTTTCTTT
TRBV7-9	NA	TRBJ2-7	NA	CAGKPTASYEQYF	TGTGCCGGGAAACCGACAGCCTCCTACGAGCAGTACTTC
TRBV11-2	NA	TRBJ2-7	NA	CASSLEQIYEQYF	TGTGCCAGCAGCTTAGAGCAGATCTACGAGCAGTACTTC
TRBV25-1	NA	TRBJ2-1	NA	CASSSATYNEQFF	TGTGCCAGCAGTTCCGCGACATACAATGAGCAGTTCTTC
TRBV2	NA	TRBJ2-7	NA	CASSYDNSYEQYF	TGTGCCAGCAGCTATGACAACTCCTACGAGCAGTACTTC
TRBV30	once	TRBJ1-5	TRBD1	CAWSVETGANQPQHF	TGTGCCTGGAGTGTGGAGACAGGGGCCAATCAGCCCCAGCATTTT
TRBV6-5	NA	TRBJ2-7	NA	CASSFGQSYEQYF	TGTGCCAGCAGCTTCGGACAGAGCTACGAGCAGTACTTC
TRBV19	NA	TRBJ1-2	NA	CASSIRQNYGYTF	TGTGCCAGTAGTATACGACAGAACTATGGCTACACCTTC
TRBV4-2	NA	TRBJ2-3	TRBD2	CASSLRGSGVNTDTQYF	TGTGCCAGCAGCCTCCGGGGGAGCGGGGTGAACACAGATACGCAGTATTTT
TRBV14	once	TRBJ1-1	NA	CASSRVQGTEAFF	TGTGCCAGCAGCAGGGTTCAGGGTACTGAAGCTTTCTTT
TRBV4-1	once	TRBJ2-7	TRBD2	CASSRGLAGGSEQYF	TGCGCCAGCAGCCGGGGACTAGCGGGGGGTAGCGAGCAGTACTTC
TRBV7-2	NA	TRBJ2-7	TRBD2	CASSLVPTGGGPYEQYF	TGTGCCAGCAGCTTAGTACCCACTGGCGGGGGGCCCTACGAGCAGTACTTC
TRBV11-1	NA	TRBJ2-5	TRBD1	CASSFNQGEETQYF	TGTGCCAGCAGCTTCAACCAGGGGGAAGAGACCCAGTACTTC
TRBV6-2/TRBV6-3	NA	TRBJ1-2	NA	CASSSGYGYTF	TGTGCCAGCAGTTCGGGCTATGGCTACACCTTC
TRBV6-6	NA	TRBJ2-7	TRBD1	CATSRSDRGLYEQYF	TGTGCCACCTCTAGGTCCGACAGGGGTCTTTACGAGCAGTACTTC
TRBV5-1	NA	TRBJ2-3	TRBD2	CASRTSGGTDTQYF	TGCGCCAGCAGGACTAGCGGGGGCACAGATACGCAGTATTTT
TRBV6-5	NA	TRBJ1-5	TRBD1	CASTPTWTGDQPQHF	TGTGCCAGCACCCCTACGTGGACAGGGGATCAGCCCCAGCATTTT
TRBV7-7	once	TRBJ2-1	TRBD2	CASSSGVAGENEQFF	TGTGCCAGCAGCTCCGGGGTAGCGGGGGAGAATGAGCAGTTCTTC
TRBV24-1	NA	TRBJ2-1	TRBD1	CATGGQGAHEQFF	TGTGCCACCGGAGGACAGGGGGCGCATGAGCAGTTCTTC
TRBV5-8	few	TRBJ1-3	NA	CASSLYGNTIYF	TGTGCCAGCAGCTTGTATGGAAACACCATATATTTT
TRBV29-1	NA	TRBJ2-3	NA	CSVVRGQTSTDTQYF	TGCAGCGTTGTACGAGGGCAAACTAGCACAGATACGCAGTATTTT
TRBV4-1	NA	TRBJ1-3	NA	CASSQDPLDQPGNTIYF	TGCGCCAGCAGCCAAGATCCCCTAGATCAACCTGGAAACACCATATATTTT
TRBV7-9	NA	TRBJ2-5	NA	CASSLGGVRETQYF	TGTGCCAGCAGCTTAGGGGGGGTAAGGGAGACCCAGTACTTC
TRBV19	NA	TRBJ2-3	NA	CASSMEVGTQYF	TGTGCCAGTAGTATGGAGGTGGGTACGCAGTATTTT
TRBV9	NA	TRBJ2-1	TRBD2	CASSSSTSGEQFF	TGTGCCAGCAGCTCCTCGACTAGCGGTGAGCAGTTCTTC
TRBV19	NA	TRBJ2-1	TRBD2	CACQGKRGGPNEQFF	TGTGCCTGCCAGGGAAAGCGGGGGGGCCCTAATGAGCAGTTCTTC
TRBV11-2	NA	TRBJ2-7	TRBD2	CASSSWTSGGATSEQYF	TGTGCCAGCAGCTCCTGGACTAGCGGGGGGGCTACGAGTGAGCAGTACTTC
TRBV5-8	NA	TRBJ1-4	NA	CASSTTGTLNEKLFF	TGTGCCAGCAGCACAACAGGAACTCTAAATGAAAAACTGTTTTTT
TRBV10-3	NA	TRBJ2-3	TRBD2	CAISEWASGENTDTQYF	TGTGCCATCAGTGAGTGGGCTAGCGGGGAGAACACAGATACGCAGTATTTT
TRBV12-3/TRBV12-4	NA	TRBJ2-7	NA	CASMQGFGQYF	TGTGCCAGCATGCAGGGTTTTGGGCAGTACTTC
TRBV6-5	NA	TRBJ2-5	TRBD1	CASRRTGQETQYF	TGTGCCAGCAGAAGGACAGGGCAAGAGACCCAGTACTTC
TRBV5-6	NA	TRBJ1-1	NA	CASSLFAGVREAFF	TGTGCCAGCAGCTTATTTGCGGGTGTTAGAGAAGCTTTCTTT
TRBV24-1	once	TRBJ1-2	TRBD1	CATSAGQVYGWTF	TGTGCCACCAGTGCAGGACAGGTATATGGCTGGACCTTC
TRBV6-4	few	TRBJ1-1	TRBD1	CASSDGTGARAFF	TGTGCCAGCAGTGACGGGACAGGAGCGAGAGCTTTCTTT
TRBV3-1/TRBV3-2	NA	TRBJ2-7	NA	CASSQDGAYEQYF	TGTGCCAGCAGCCAAGACGGGGCCTACGAGCAGTACTTC
TRBV30	few	TRBJ2-5	TRBD2	CAWSDLLAGGQGAQETQYF	TGTGCCTGGAGTGACCTACTAGCGGGGGGTCAGGGGGCCCAAGAGACCCAGTACTTC
TRBV3-1/TRBV3-2	NA	TRBJ1-6	NA	CASSQDGPGGGSPLHF	TGTGCCAGCAGCCAAGACGGCCCGGGGGGAGGTTCACCCCTCCACTTT
TRBV6-5	NA	TRBJ1-4	TRBD1	CASSTGTALEKLFF	TGTGCCAGCAGCACCGGGACAGCCCTGGAAAAACTGTTTTTT
TRBV5-6	once	TRBJ2-7	NA	CASTTGASYEQYF	TGTGCCAGCACCACGGGTGCGAGCTACGAGCAGTACTTC